These T cell receptor beta chains were read from a single sample in a study of blood T cell repertoires in COVID-19. Libraries were prepared by immunoSEQ multiplex PCR; TCRdb keeps only in-frame clonotypes and omits some of them. In the table there are more than 45,000 clones, 90% of which are singletons. The specimen was peripheral blood. The source of these receptors is a man between 65 and 85 years old with acute or convalescent COVID-19. The CDR3 runs from the conserved cysteine through the conserved F or W. Each record gives: J gene, D gene, clone size, V gene, CDR3 DNA, CDR3 protein. The D gene is left open where the match is weak. Clone size is not always given. Where it is, it says once, few, many or a class for expanded clones.

>TRBJ1-4|NA|NA|TRBV28
TGTGCCAGCAGCTTACCCTACAGGGAAACTAATGAAAAACTGTTTTTT
CASSLPYRETNEKLFF
>TRBJ2-7|TRBD2|few|TRBV5-3
TGTGCCAGAATGGGAGGGCCCCGCCGACGATACTACGAGCAGTACTTC
CARMGGPRRRYYEQYF
>TRBJ2-5|TRBD2|NA|TRBV7-8
TGTGCCAGCAGCTGGTTTGGTGGACTAGCGGGGGGTACACAAGAGACCCAGTACTTC
CASSWFGGLAGGTQETQYF
>TRBJ2-7|TRBD1|few|TRBV7-9
TGTGCCAGCACAGGGGGAAGCTACGAGCAGTACTTC
CASTGGSYEQYF
>TRBJ1-2|TRBD1|NA|TRBV5-6
TGTGCCAGCAGCTTTTTTACAGGGGGCGGAAACTATGGCTACACCTTC
CASSFFTGGGNYGYTF
>TRBJ2-7|NA|NA|TRBV27
TGTGCCAGCAGTCCTGGGAGAGGCTACGAGCAGTACTTC
CASSPGRGYEQYF
>TRBJ2-6|TRBD1|NA|TRBV24-1
TGTGCCACCAGTGGACAACAGGGGCGGGGGGCCAACGTCCTGACTTTC
CATSGQQGRGANVLTF
>TRBJ2-2|NA|once|TRBV6-1
TGTGCCAGCAGTGATTGGCGGGGTGGCACCGGGGAGCTGTTTTTT
CASSDWRGGTGELFF
>TRBJ2-6|NA|NA|TRBV2
TGTGCCAGCAGTGGGAGGGCAGCTGGGGCCAACGTCCTGACTTTC
CASSGRAAGANVLTF
>TRBJ2-2|TRBD2|few|TRBV18
TGTGCCAGCTCACCACCGGTACTAGCGGGGCCCACCGGGGAGCTGTTTTTT
CASSPPVLAGPTGELFF
>TRBJ2-3|TRBD2|few|TRBV6-2/TRBV6-3
TGTGCCAGCAGTTACGGTGGGAGCGGGGCGGCGCAGTATTTT
CASSYGGSGAAQYF
>TRBJ1-1|NA|NA|TRBV6-1
TGTGCCAGCAGTGATTTTGGGGAGGATGAAGCTTTCTTT
CASSDFGEDEAFF
>TRBJ1-1|NA|NA|TRBV6-2/TRBV6-3
TGTGCCAGCAACCCGGGGGGAGCTCCTGAAGCTTTCTTT
CASNPGGAPEAFF
>TRBJ1-5|NA|NA|TRBV19
TGTGCCAGTAGTATACCCAGGGCCCCCAATCAGCCCCAGCATTTT
CASSIPRAPNQPQHF
>TRBJ2-1|TRBD1|NA|TRBV11-3
TGTGCCAGCGGGACAGTCTACAATGAGCAGTTCTTC
CASGTVYNEQFF
>TRBJ1-1|TRBD1|NA|TRBV23-1
TGCGCCAGCAGTCAAACCGGGACAGGGGGAAACAACACTGAAGCTTTCTTT
CASSQTGTGGNNTEAFF
>TRBJ1-6|NA|NA|TRBV23-1
TGCGCCAGCAGTGCAGCCAGGTTTTCACCCCTCCACTTT
CASSAARFSPLHF
>TRBJ2-7|NA|NA|TRBV4-3
TGCGCCAGCAGCCAAGACTGGGGAGGCGGGTACGAGCAGTACTTC
CASSQDWGGGYEQYF
>TRBJ1-5|NA|NA|TRBV6-5
TGTGCCACCCGGGGGGGCGGCAATCAGCCCCAGCATTTT
CATRGGGNQPQHF
>TRBJ1-2|TRBD1|NA|TRBV20-1
TGCAGTGCGGACAGGGGCTACACCTTC
CSADRGYTF
>TRBJ1-2|TRBD1|once|TRBV7-2
TGTGCCAGCAGCCCCACGTTGGACAGGATCGGCTATGGCTACACCTTC
CASSPTLDRIGYGYTF
>TRBJ2-7|NA|NA|TRBV12-5
TGTGCTAGTGGTTTCGGGGGCTACGAGCAGTACTTC
CASGFGGYEQYF
>TRBJ1-5|NA|NA|TRBV19
TGTGCCAGTTCGACAGGATATCAGCCCCAGCATTTT
CASSTGYQPQHF
>TRBJ2-7|TRBD1|NA|TRBV4-3
TGCGCCAGCAGCCAAGACAGGGGGCGCTCCTACGAGCAGTACTTC
CASSQDRGRSYEQYF